This paragraph reports one T cell receptor beta chain. Original data processing: The authors estimated nucleated cell counts from reference gene primer amplification. Some clones are missing from TCRdb's copy, which holds only in-frame ones; the method was immunoSEQ multiplex PCR. The V and J calls and the clone size are those of that table, but D and trimming were determined from the DNA. Of more than 150,000 clones in the sample, approximately 88% were seen once. Categorization into cohorts depended on clinical history that participants reported. These data belong to a study of blood T cell repertoires in COVID-19. Study background: Collection of acute and convalescent COVID-19 samples took place in the United States, Italy and Spain.

Germline V gives CDR1 SGHDT, CDR2 YYEEEE. Trimming took 2 bases from V and 10 from J; bases not matched to a gene: 12. This CDR3 is built from 17 residues. The sequence came from a woman between 55 and 75 years old who had recovered from COVID-19. This chain connects TRBV5-6 to TRBJ2-1; 13 bases are a match to TRBD2. Specimen: PBMCs or T cells enriched from blood (not recorded which). The CDR3 here is CASSFSWTSGSLDEQFF. The CDR3 DNA sequence: TGTGCCAGCAGCTTCTCTTGGACTAGCGGGAGCCTCGACGAGCAGTTCTTC.